Described below is a single TCR beta chain sequence and its context. This clone was seen a handful of times. Its specific antigen is unknown. Nothing much larger sits one base from this clone, and base qualities are not available. Trimming removed 6 bases from V and 4 bases from J, leaving 19 bases between the germline ends. From a lookup of the germline V gene, CDR1 and CDR2 are MNHEY and SVGAGI. Including the terminal cysteine and phenylalanine, the CDR3 comprises 15 residues. Only the CDR3 DNA is retained, 45 bases long and in frame from the first base. The data belong to a study of CD8+ T cells in alopecia areata (dated by TCRdb to between 2018 and 2020). Regarding the complete study: The treated patients took part in an open-label pilot trial in which moderate-to-severe alopecia areata was treated with oral tofacitinib at 5 to 10 mg twice daily. Tofacitinib was given for 6 to 18 months, followed by 6 months of follow-up off drug to assess delayed response and recurrence. To study T cell clonal expansion in alopecia areata, the researchers applied high-throughput TCRbeta sequencing to both the C3H/HeJ mouse model and human patients. Scalp tissue and sorted CD4+ and CD8+ peripheral blood T cells from patchy and totalis/universalis alopecia areata patients and from healthy controls were covered by human TCRbeta sequencing. Biopsies were taken from tofacitinib-treated patients at baseline and again at 4 and 24 weeks into treatment, and several of those patients also had a later scalp biopsy. Scalp clonality was compared among normal scalp (n=4), patchy alopecia areata scalp (n=8), and alopecia totalis/universalis scalp (n=8). RNA came from the PAXgene miRNA kit for fixed scalp, the miRNeasy kit for PBMCs, and the RNeasy kit for mouse skin. immunoSEQ multiplex PCR using 35 Vbeta forward primers and 13 Jbeta reverse primers was used to amplify TCRbeta CDR3 regions. The research as a whole found: Unlike mouse skin, which is dominated by gammadelta T cells, normal human skin has resident alphabeta T cells that are also sequenced, and this complicates analysis of the scalp TCR repertoire. Compared with normal scalp, lesional scalp had higher clonality and more expanded CD8+ clones, particularly in alopecia totalis/universalis, a pattern that suggests antigenic drive. TCR sequences shared between patients were less clear than in mice, possibly partly because of HLA diversity in the patient population.

Libraries were built with the immunoSEQ multiplex PCR assay. RNA was extracted from all samples and reverse transcribed into cDNA as template for TCR sequencing. First-strand cDNA was synthesized using SuperScript III with a 2:1 mix of oligo-dT and random hexamers. A synthetic immune receptor repertoire was used to assess amplification bias, and residual bias was removed computationally. From the authors' description of their analysis: Raw reads were preprocessed to remove errors, and CDR3 was defined according to IMGT conventions as the region from the conserved cysteine to phenylalanine. Clonality was computed as 1 minus the Shannon entropy, with the entropy normalized by log2 of the number of productive unique TCRs. CD4 or CD8 identity of scalp clones was inferred by cross-referencing scalp TCRbeta sequences with sorted blood CD4 and CD8 repertoires. TCRdb retrieved this table from immuneACCESS and kept in-frame rearrangements only. Not all clones are present; in checked studies, unresolved V genes account for under half, and no reason is known for the remainder. The D gene and trimming were derived from the DNA, and the V and J assignments and clone size from that table. In all, the sample holds 150,000 or so clones, and 45% to 60% of those were seen once. Just under 20% of the sample rests with the top ten.

The time point label, as the study defines it: baseline before oral tofacitinib. From alopecia areata patients, peripheral blood was collected along with lesional scalp punch biopsies. PBMCs were separated by density centrifugation and stained for CD3, CD4 and CD8, after which CD4+ and CD8+ T cells were sorted on a FACSAria. The sequence links TRBV6-5 to TRBJ2-7; the D gene is possibly TRBD1 or TRBD2, each agreeing over 5 bases. This TCR was sampled from a human donor with alopecia areata. Sequencing used CD8+ T cells sorted from blood, obtained at week 0. The DNA is as follows: TGTGCCAGCAGAACTAGGGAGAAGGGGATTTACGAGCAGTACTTC. This yields the protein CASRTREKGIYEQYF.